Presented here are 21 T cell receptor beta chains from one specimen sequenced in a study of cytomegalovirus exposure and HLA in healthy donors. PCR used 60 Vbeta primers and 13 Jbeta primers. Method: immunoSEQ multiplex PCR; TCRdb's copy keeps in-frame clones and lacks some. The table has tens of thousands of clones, roughly 80% seen once. The source material was PBMCs. These TCRs come from a man in his thirties or forties in good health and CMV-seronegative.

Remarks on this clone: A junction boundary mismatches the germline segment, possibly from a read error. The chain recombines TRBV7-9 with TRBJ2-5; a weak D match, TRBD2 (6 bases). CDR3 length: 13 amino acids. The germline V gene has CDR1 SEHNR and CDR2 FQNEAQ (reference sequence). CDR3 DNA sequence: TGTTCCAGCAGTTTCCTAGCGTCGGAGACCCAGTACTTC. Encoded protein: CSSSFLASETQYF.

V and J are TRBV19 and TRBJ2-7; D is possibly TRBD2 (6 bases). Germline loops: CDR1 LNHDA, CDR2 SQIVND (reference sequence). Trimming shortened V by 4 bases and J by 7 bases, and 8 bases separated the two germline ends. CDR3 length: 11 residues. The CDR3 spells CASSKAGEQYF. The CDR3 coding sequence is TGTGCCAGTAGTAAAGCGGGTGAGCAGTACTTC.

The genes are TRBV5-4 and TRBJ1-1; D possibly corresponds to TRBD1 (5 bases). The CDR3 spans 13 residues. Germline values: CDR1 SGHNT, CDR2 YYREEE (reference sequence). Trimming removed 6 bases from V and 3 bases from J, with 12 bases in between. In DNA, the CDR3 is TGTGCCAGCACATCCGGGGGGTACACTGAAGCTTTCTTT. Amino acid sequence: CASTSGGYTEAFF.

J is TRBJ2-1 and V is TRBV23-1; D is possibly TRBD1 (6 bases). TRBV23-1 is given ORF status, its function remaining uncertain. This CDR3 is 13 amino acids long. V lost 6 bases to trimming and J lost 3 bases, with 9 bases between them. CDR3 in amino acids: CASSPDSYNEQFF. CDR3 bases: TGCGCCAGCAGCCCGGACAGCTACAATGAGCAGTTCTTC.

This chain connects TRBV5-6 to TRBJ1-1; 7 bases map to TRBD1. This CDR3 region has 13 residues. Germline lookup yields CDR1 SGHDT and CDR2 YYEEEE. With 4 bases clipped from V and 11 bases from J, the junction kept 11 bases outside the gene matches. CDR3 in amino acids: CASSPGADRDAFF. CDR3 sequence (DNA): TGTGCCAGCAGCCCGGGAGCCGACAGGGATGCTTTCTTT.

J is TRBJ1-4 and V is TRBV11-2, with a tentative D call TRBD1 (5 bases). The V end was cut by 2 bases, the J end by 0 bases, with 13 bases between. The length of the CDR3 is 17 residues. Germline CDR1 and CDR2: SGHAT and FQNNGV. For the CDR3, the DNA is TGTGCCAGCAGCTTAACGGGCAGGGTCGCAACTAATGAAAAACTGTTTTTT. It translates to CASSLTGRVATNEKLFF.

J is TRBJ2-3 and V is TRBV9; D is ambiguous. Germline assignment: CDR1 SGDLS and CDR2 YYNGEE. V lost 3 bases and J lost 1, with 9 bases in between. The CDR3 contains 14 residues. The CDR3 reads CASSDLVGTDTQYF. CDR3 in DNA: TGTGCCAGCAGCGACCTGGTAGGCACAGATACGCAGTATTTT. Filled out from reference TRBV9 and TRBJ2-3, the complete variable domain reads DSGVTQTPKHLITATGQRVTLRCSPRSGDLSVYWYQQSLDQGLQFLIQYYNGEERAKGNILERFSAQQFPDLHSELNLSSLELGDSALYFCASSDLVGTDTQYFGPGTRLTVL.

This chain uses TRBV5-5 with TRBJ2-2, with D perhaps TRBD2 (6 bases). Between the trimmed V and J ends, which lost 0 bases and 1 base, there was a span of 13 bases. CDR3 size: 17 residues. The germline V gene encodes CDR1 SGHKS and CDR2 YYEKEE (reference sequence). In nucleotides, the CDR3 is TGTGCCAGCAGCTTGGGGGCGGGGACTTTGAACACCGGGGAGCTGTTTTTT. This gives the protein CASSLGAGTLNTGELFF.

The rearrangement uses TRBV7-9 and TRBJ2-7, with 8 bases aligning to TRBD2. This CDR3 contains 15 residues. Germline trimming cut 6 bases from V and 2 bases from J; bases unmatched to any gene: 9. Germline lookup yields CDR1 SEHNR and CDR2 FQNEAQ (reference sequence). The CDR3 DNA reads as TGTGCCAGCAGTACTTCAGCGGGAGACCCCTACGAGCAGTACTTC. This encodes CASSTSAGDPYEQYF. Full variable domain (remainder filled in from reference TRBV7-9 and TRBJ2-7): DTGVSQNPRHKITKRGQNVTFRCDPISEHNRLYWYRQTLGQGPEFLTYFQNEAQLEKSRLLSDRFSAERPKGSFSTLEIQRTEQGDSAMYLCASSTSAGDPYEQYFGPGTRLTVT.

The chain combines TRBV30 with TRBJ2-4; tentative D call: TRBD2 (7 bases). Germline CDR1 GTSNPN, CDR2 SVGIG (reference sequence). Trimming cost V 3 bases and J 5 bases, with 17 bases left between them. This CDR3 spans 15 amino acids. The CDR3 protein is CAWRGPGGSENIQYF. Here the CDR3 DNA reads TGTGCCTGGAGGGGCCCGGGGGGCAGCGAAAACATTCAGTACTTC.

This chain links TRBV7-9 with TRBJ2-5; TRBD1 matches 7 bases. The V and J ends lost 5 bases and 2 bases, in that order; junction bases with no gene match: 5. This CDR3 contains 14 residues. Germline values: CDR1 SEHNR, CDR2 FQNEAQ (reference sequence). The CDR3 sequence is CASSAGTDQETQYF. CDR3 nucleotides: TGTGCCAGCAGCGCCGGGACAGATCAAGAGACCCAGTACTTC.

The rearrangement links TRBV29-1 to TRBJ2-1; D is possibly TRBD1 (7 bases). The CDR3 loop spans 15 amino acids. Trimming removed 6 bases from V and 3 bases from J, with 18 bases in between. Germline V lookup: CDR1 SQVTM, CDR2 ANQGSEA. DNA of the CDR3: TGCAGCGTCGACGAGGAGGGGGCTCTCTACAATGAGCAGTTCTTC. As protein: CSVDEEGALYNEQFF.

This clone has only a few counts. This rearrangement joins TRBV10-1 to TRBJ1-2, with TRBD1 matching over 8 bases. In germline, CDR1 is WNHNN, CDR2 SYGVQD (reference sequence). V was clipped by 4 bases and J by 1 base; unmatched bases: 2. The CDR3 consists of 14 residues. DNA of the CDR3: TGCGCCAGCAGTGGACAGGGGAATAACTATGGCTACACCTTC. Protein product: CASSGQGNNYGYTF.

The V gene is TRBV9, the J gene TRBJ2-3, with TRBD2 identical over 7 bases. The CDR3 has 14 residues. V trimming: 3 bases; J trimming: 0 bases; junction bases outside the gene matches: 1. Germline-derived CDR1 and CDR2 are SGDLS and YYNGEE. The CDR3 nucleotides read TGTGCCAGCAGCGCACTAGCGAGCACAGATACGCAGTATTTT. Its protein product is CASSALASTDTQYF. Full variable domain (missing parts from reference TRBV9 and TRBJ2-3): DSGVTQTPKHLITATGQRVTLRCSPRSGDLSVYWYQQSLDQGLQFLIQYYNGEERAKGNILERFSAQQFPDLHSELNLSSLELGDSALYFCASSALASTDTQYFGPGTRLTVL.

This chain links TRBV6-6 with TRBJ1-5; a weak D match, TRBD1 (6 bases). The germline gives CDR1 MNHNY, CDR2 SVGAGI (reference sequence). V gave up 7 bases and J gave up 10 bases, with 23 bases separating them. The length of the CDR3 is 15 residues. CDR3 coding DNA: TGTGCCAGCAACTTAGGGGGATTTGACCTTCACCCCCAGCATTTT. It codes for CASNLGGFDLHPQHF.

CDR3 DNA: TGTGCCAGCAGCTTACGGTGGGGGGGCGAGGGGAGGGAGACCCAGTACTTC. Its protein product is CASSLRWGGEGRETQYF. The J gene is TRBJ2-5, the V gene TRBV7-8, with D perhaps matching TRBD2 (7 bases). V lost 2 bases and J 5 bases, leaving 21 bases between the germline ends. Germline CDR1 SGHVS, CDR2 FQNEAQ. The CDR3 is 17 residues long.

The CDR3 coding sequence is TGTGCCAGCAAGACAGGGGATAGCAATCAGCCCCAGCATTTT. As protein: CASKTGDSNQPQHF. V and J are TRBV6-6 and TRBJ1-5, with 8 bases fitting TRBD1. The CDR3 runs 14 residues. V shed 7 bases, J shed 0 bases, and the junction held 2 bases outside the gene matches. CDR1 MNHNY and CDR2 SVGAGI come from the germline V gene (reference sequence).

The V call is TRBV29-1, the J call TRBJ2-7; tentative D call: TRBD2 (6 bases). Germline values: CDR1 SQVTM, CDR2 ANQGSEA. The CDR3 is 12 residues long. Trimming removed 7 bases from V and 2 bases from J, with 12 bases in between. The CDR3 spells CSAGGGTYEQYF. CDR3 in DNA: TGCAGCGCAGGTGGGGGGACCTACGAGCAGTACTTC.

The genes are TRBV7-2 and TRBJ2-7; maybe TRBD2 (6 bases). Germline CDR1 is SGHTA and CDR2 is FQGNSA. This CDR3 is 14 amino acids long. Trimming cost V 2 bases and J 5 bases, with 13 bases left between them. The CDR3 nucleotides are TGTGCCAGCAGCTTAAGGAGGGCGGGCGACGAGCAGTACTTC. Its protein is CASSLRRAGDEQYF.

J is TRBJ2-1 and V is TRBV11-2; 10 bases line up with TRBD1. CDR3 length: 17 residues. Per the germline V gene, CDR1 is SGHAT and CDR2 is FQNNGV. With V trimmed by 3 bases and J by 9 bases, 14 bases remained unmatched. The CDR3 loop reads CASSFTGDRGRFGEQFF. The DNA for the CDR3 is TGTGCCAGCAGCTTTACGGGGGACAGGGGCCGGTTTGGTGAGCAGTTCTTC.

J is TRBJ2-3 and V is TRBV2, with 10 positions matching TRBD1. Trimming removed 6 bases from V and 3 bases from J; junction bases left unmatched: 3. The CDR3 consists of 14 residues. Germline V gene lookup returns CDR1 SNHLY and CDR2 FYNNEI. The CDR3 DNA is TGTGCCAGCAGCGGACAGGGGGGGACAGATACGCAGTATTTT. Translating it yields CASSGQGGTDTQYF.